The clone carrying this TCR beta chain has a handful of counts. The data are from a study of shared clonotypes between healthy human individuals. Germline V gene sequence: CDR1 MNHNS, CDR2 SASEGT. Trimming removed 8 bases from V and 1 base from J; junction bases left unmatched: 4. CDR3 length: 14 amino acids. Repertoires were generated with immunoSEQ multiplex PCR, while TCRdb's copy carries only in-frame clones and drops some. The table has about 680,000 clones, about 90% seen once. CD45RO-negative cells were positively selected for CCR7, leaving out terminally differentiated effector memory CD45RA+ cells. Adult donors, all healthy and HIV-negative, had no recent acute infections or vaccinations.

This sequence originates from a man aged 25-45 years in good health. Material: naive CD8+ T cells sorted from blood. This chain joins TRBV6-1 and TRBJ1-5, with TRBD1 matching 8 bases. The CDR3 reads CASLRQGSNQPQHF. CDR3 DNA: TGTGCCAGCCTGAGACAGGGGAGCAATCAGCCCCAGCATTTT.